These 8 T cell receptor beta chains share one sample of origin, sequenced in a study of T-cell memory formation after mild COVID-19. TCRdb re-derived calls from the 5' RACE reads in MiXCR, one entry per CDR3 protein. Counted here are a few hundred thousand distinct CDR3 sequences, roughly 15% occurring once; the ten biggest clones make up 20% to 25%. Sequenced: PBMCs or a T cell subset sorted from them (not recorded which). These receptors were collected from a young man who had mild COVID-19 (a few samples of this study predate the infection). Cell type and time point are not known.

J is TRBJ2-5 and V is TRBV12-5; 7 nucleotides match TRBD1. Losses at the gene ends were 7 bases for V and 4 bases for J; bases not matched to a gene: 9. CDR3 length: 14 residues. Germline V gene lookup returns CDR1 LGHNT and CDR2 FRNRAP. CDR3 amino acids: CASAPNRGLETQYF. CDR3 DNA: TGTGCTAGTGCCCCCAACAGGGGCCTAGAGACCCAGTACTTC.

This clonotype was seen at least ten times. The CDR3 DNA reads TGTGCCATCGGGACTTCGAGGTCCTACAATGAGCAGTTCTTC. Translating gives CAIGTSRSYNEQFF. V usage is TRBV6-6 and J usage is TRBJ2-1, with D possibly matching TRBD2 (6 bases). Germline V gene data show CDR1 as MNHNY and CDR2 as SVGAGI (reference sequence). The CDR3 is 14 amino acids. Between the trimmed V and J ends, which lost 10 bases and 1 base, there was a span of 14 bases.

This clonotype was counted only a few times. The V and J genes are TRBV5-1 and TRBJ1-1; D is possibly TRBD1 (5 bases). The germline V gene has CDR1 SGHRS and CDR2 YFSETQ. The V gene lost 2 bases and the J gene lost 10 bases, with 12 bases spanning the gap. The CDR3 runs 12 residues. CDR3 DNA sequence: TGCGCCAGCAGCTTCCCTGAGGGGCGAGCTTTCTTT. Encoded protein: CASSFPEGRAFF.

This clonotype was counted between two and nine times. The V and J genes are TRBV5-1 and TRBJ2-6; D call uncertain. The germline V gene has CDR1 SGHRS and CDR2 YFSETQ. The CDR3 is made up of 14 amino acids. V was pared by 5 bases and J by 0 bases, with 6 bases between. The CDR3 bases are TGCGCCAGCAGTGAAGACTCTGGGGCCAACGTCCTGACTTTC. It codes for CASSEDSGANVLTF.

This rearrangement joins TRBV6-2 or TRBV6-3 to TRBJ2-5; D may be TRBD1 (5 bases). The CDR3 length is 16 residues. V was trimmed by 0 bases and J by 5 bases, leaving 16 bases between them. Germline-derived CDR1 and CDR2 are MNHEY and SVGEGT. In nucleotides, the CDR3 is TGTGCCAGCAGTTACTCGCCGCAGGGAACGTGGGAGACCCAGTACTTC. This encodes CASSYSPQGTWETQYF.

The chain combines TRBV6-2 or TRBV6-3 with TRBJ2-5; no clear D. V was pared by 6 bases and J by 10 bases, with 18 bases between. The CDR3 is 13 residues long. CDR1 MNHEY and CDR2 SVGEGT come from the germline V gene. The CDR3 sequence: CASSYQDPSLQYF. The CDR3, as DNA: TGTGCCAGCAGCTACCAGGACCCGTCGCTCCAGTACTTC.

The chain uses TRBV6-2 or TRBV6-3 and TRBJ2-5; 7 bases align to TRBD1. Germline CDR1 and CDR2: MNHEY and SVGEGT. There are 15 residues in the CDR3. The V segment lost 2 bases and the J segment 1 base; nucleotides outside the gene matches: 4. CDR3 region: CASSYGTAIQETQYF. CDR3 bases: TGTGCCAGCAGTTACGGGACAGCAATCCAAGAGACCCAGTACTTC.

The chain links TRBV28 to TRBJ1-6; 8 positions match TRBD1. CDR3 length: 15 amino acids. V gave up 5 bases and J gave up 8 bases; unmatched junction bases: 8. Germline V gives CDR1 MDHEN, CDR2 SYDVKM. The CDR3 loop is CASSPPTGAHSPLHF. DNA for the CDR3: TGTGCCAGCAGTCCGCCGACAGGGGCCCATTCACCCCTCCACTTT. Full variable domain (missing parts from reference TRBV28 and TRBJ1-6): DVKVTQSSRYLVKRTGEKVFLECVQDMDHENMFWYRQDPGLGLRLIYFSYDVKMKEKGDIPEGYSVSREKKERFSLILESASTNQTSMYLCASSPPTGAHSPLHFGNGTRLTVT.